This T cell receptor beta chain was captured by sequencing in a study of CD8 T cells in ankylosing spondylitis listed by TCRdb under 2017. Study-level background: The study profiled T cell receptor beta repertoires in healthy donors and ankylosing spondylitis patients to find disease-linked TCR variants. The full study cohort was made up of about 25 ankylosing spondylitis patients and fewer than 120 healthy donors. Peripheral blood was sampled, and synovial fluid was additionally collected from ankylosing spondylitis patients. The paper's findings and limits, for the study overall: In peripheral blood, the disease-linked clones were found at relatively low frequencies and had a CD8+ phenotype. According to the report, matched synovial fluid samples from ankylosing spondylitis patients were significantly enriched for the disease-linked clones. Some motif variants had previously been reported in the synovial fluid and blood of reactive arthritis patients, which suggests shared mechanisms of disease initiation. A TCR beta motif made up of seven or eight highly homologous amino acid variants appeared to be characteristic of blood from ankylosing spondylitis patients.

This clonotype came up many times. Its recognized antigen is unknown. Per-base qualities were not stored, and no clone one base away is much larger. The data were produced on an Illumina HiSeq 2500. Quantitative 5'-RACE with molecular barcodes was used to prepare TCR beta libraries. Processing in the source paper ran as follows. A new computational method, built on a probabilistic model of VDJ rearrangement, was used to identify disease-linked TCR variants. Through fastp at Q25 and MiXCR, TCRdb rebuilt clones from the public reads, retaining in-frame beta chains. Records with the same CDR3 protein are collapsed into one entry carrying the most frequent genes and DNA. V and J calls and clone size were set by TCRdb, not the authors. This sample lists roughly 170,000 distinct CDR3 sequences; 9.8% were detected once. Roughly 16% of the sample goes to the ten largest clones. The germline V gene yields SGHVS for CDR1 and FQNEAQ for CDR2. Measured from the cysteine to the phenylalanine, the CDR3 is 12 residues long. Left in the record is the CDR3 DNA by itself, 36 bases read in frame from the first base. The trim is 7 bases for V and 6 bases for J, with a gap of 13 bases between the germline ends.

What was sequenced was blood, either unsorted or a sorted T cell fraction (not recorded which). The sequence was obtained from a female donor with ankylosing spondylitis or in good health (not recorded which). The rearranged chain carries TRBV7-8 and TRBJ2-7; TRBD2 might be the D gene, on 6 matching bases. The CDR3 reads CASTRDFGEQYF. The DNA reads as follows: TGTGCCAGCACCCGGGACTTCGGCGAGCAGTACTTC. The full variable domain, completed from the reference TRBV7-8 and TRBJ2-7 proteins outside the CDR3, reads GAGVSQSPRYKVAKRGQDVALRCDPISGHVSLFWYQQALGQGPEFLTYFQNEAQLDKSGLPSDRFFAERPEGSVSTLKIQRTQQEDSAVYLCASTRDFGEQYFGPGTRLTVT.